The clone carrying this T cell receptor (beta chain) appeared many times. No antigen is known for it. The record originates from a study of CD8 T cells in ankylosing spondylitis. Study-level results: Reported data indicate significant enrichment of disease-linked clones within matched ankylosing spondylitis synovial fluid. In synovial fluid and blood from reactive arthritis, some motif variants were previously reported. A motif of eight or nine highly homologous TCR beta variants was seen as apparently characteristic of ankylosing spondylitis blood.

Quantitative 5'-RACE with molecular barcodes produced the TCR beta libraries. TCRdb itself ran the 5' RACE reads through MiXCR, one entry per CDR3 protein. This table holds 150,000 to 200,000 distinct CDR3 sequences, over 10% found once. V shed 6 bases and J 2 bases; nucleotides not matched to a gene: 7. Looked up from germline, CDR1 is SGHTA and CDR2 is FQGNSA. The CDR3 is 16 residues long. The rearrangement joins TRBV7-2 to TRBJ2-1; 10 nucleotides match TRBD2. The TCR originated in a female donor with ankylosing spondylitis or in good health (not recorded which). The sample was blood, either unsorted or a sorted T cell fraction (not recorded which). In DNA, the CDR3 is TGTGCCAGCAGTCGGACTAGCGGCTTACCCTACAATGAGCAGTTCTTC. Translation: CASSRTSGLPYNEQFF.